The clone carrying this T cell receptor (beta chain) was detected a few times. The antigen remains unidentified. TCRdb fed the RT-PCR reads into MiXCR, producing one record per CDR3 protein. The sample has approximately 730,000 distinct CDR3 sequences, more than 11% seen once; the top ten hold 6% to 7%. The sample belongs to a study of response to subunit inactivated influenza vaccine. Overall study results and limits: Authors suggested that a seasonal influenza vaccination recruits few new T cells each time.

V was shortened by 0 bases and J by 6 bases, with 8 bases between the two germline ends. This CDR3 comprises 14 residues. In germline, CDR1 is LGHNA, CDR2 YSLEER. The source material was PBMCs from blood, sampled roughly 2 weeks before vaccination. The J gene is TRBJ2-2, the V gene TRBV4-3; no clear D. The source of this sequence is a man between 50 and 59 years old who received an inactivated influenza vaccine. The CDR3 sequence is CASSQEESSGELFF. CDR3 in DNA: TGCGCCAGCAGCCAAGAGGAGTCCTCCGGGGAGCTGTTTTTT.